Each of the 29 T cell receptor beta chains below was sequenced from the same sample in a study of patients and donors after allogeneic stem cell transplantation. TCRdb re-called the RT-PCR reads with MiXCR, one entry per CDR3 protein. The data contain approximately 250,000 distinct CDR3 sequences, 12% to 15% of them seen just once; the ten biggest clones take up under 14%. Material for sequencing was blood, either unsorted or a sorted T cell fraction (not recorded which). The receptors shown here come from a human donor who was either an allogeneic HSCT recipient or a stem cell or donor lymphocyte infusion donor (not recorded which). It is not recorded whose cells these are; they may come from a transplant donor.

The rearrangement joins TRBV16 to TRBJ2-7; the D is unclear. V shed 4 bases and J shed 2 bases, with 18 bases lying between them. Per germline, CDR1 KGHSY and CDR2 FQNENV. CDR3 size: 16 residues. CDR3 DNA sequence: TGTGCCAGCAGCCCCTCTTTTCGGTCGGATACCTACGAGCAGTACTTC. It translates to CASSPSFRSDTYEQYF.

This clonotype was seen many times. The genes are TRBV12-3 or TRBV12-4 and TRBJ1-2, with a tentative D call TRBD1 (6 bases). The CDR3 is made up of 12 amino acids. V was cut by 7 bases and J by 6 bases, with 12 bases left in between. CDR3 loop: CASMRDNNGYTF. Written as DNA, the CDR3 is TGTGCCAGCATGCGGGACAACAATGGCTACACCTTC.

This clonotype came up many times. The chain links TRBV4-1 to TRBJ1-2, with TRBD1 as a possible D gene (5 bases). Germline loops: CDR1 MGHRA, CDR2 YSYEKL. V was shortened by 1 base and J by 0 bases, with 15 bases between the two germline ends. This CDR3 is 17 amino acids long. The CDR3 DNA reads as TGCGCCAGCAGCCAAGGATCCGGGGCCCAAGCTAACTATGGCTACACCTTC. This sequence encodes CASSQGSGAQANYGYTF.

The sample holds a few counts of this clonotype. The chain carries TRBV16 and TRBJ1-6; no firm D call. The CDR3 runs 15 residues. Germline V CDR1 and CDR2: KGHSY, FQNENV. V was clipped by 4 bases and J by 10 bases, with 17 bases between them. CDR3 coding DNA: TGTGCCAGCAGCCTCAGCTTCGGGGTTGAGTCACCCCTCCACTTT. Its translation is CASSLSFGVESPLHF.

This chain links TRBV19 with TRBJ2-3, with TRBD2 identical over 9 bases. Trimming at V came to 7 bases and at J to 5 bases, leaving 10 bases not matched to a gene. This CDR3 contains 15 residues. The germline CDR1 and CDR2 sequences are LNHDA and SQIVND (reference sequence). This CDR3 is CASMDSGGRGDTQYF. CDR3 DNA sequence: TGTGCCAGTATGGACAGCGGGGGGCGGGGAGATACGCAGTATTTT.

The genes are TRBV25-1 and TRBJ2-1; TRBD1 is a possible D gene (6 bases). The V end lost 4 bases, the J end lost 0 bases, and 7 bases lay between the germline ends. The CDR3 has 14 amino acids. Germline values: CDR1 MGHDK, CDR2 SYGVNS. The CDR3, as DNA: TGTGCCAGCAGTGCAGGGGCCTCCTACAATGAGCAGTTCTTC. As protein: CASSAGASYNEQFF. The complete variable domain, with remaining parts taken from reference TRBV25-1 and TRBJ2-1, reads EADIYQTPRYLVIGTGKKITLECSQTMGHDKMYWYQQDPGMELHLIHYSYGVNSTEKGDLSSESTVSRIRTEHFPLTLESARPSHTSQYLCASSAGASYNEQFFGPGTRLTVL.

CDR3 sequence: CASSEARRGSSYQPQHF. The CDR3 coding sequence is TGTGCCAGCAGTGAAGCGCGCAGGGGCTCTTCCTATCAGCCCCAGCATTTT. The rearrangement uses TRBV6-1 and TRBJ1-5, with D perhaps TRBD1 (6 bases). Deletions cut 0 bases from V and 5 bases from J, with 17 bases between. Germline V gene lookup returns CDR1 MNHNS and CDR2 SASEGT. The CDR3 covers 17 residues.

CDR3 region: CASSPAGTSLEQYF. The CDR3 region has the DNA TGTGCCAGCAGTCCGGCCGGGACTAGTCTCGAGCAGTACTTC. This chain connects TRBV12-3 or TRBV12-4 to TRBJ2-7; 8 bases fit TRBD2. The CDR3 extends over 14 amino acids. V was pared by 5 bases and J by 6 bases, with 9 bases of the junction left unmatched.

There are many counts of this clonotype. The CDR3 loop reads CASNPASGHSYNEQFF. In DNA, the CDR3 is TGTGCCAGCAACCCTGCTAGCGGCCACTCCTACAATGAGCAGTTCTTC. The chain couples TRBV27 to TRBJ2-1; 7 bases line up with TRBD2. The CDR3 runs to 16 residues. The V segment lost 7 bases and the J segment 0 bases; nucleotides outside the gene matches: 9. CDR1 and CDR2 (germline): MNHEY, SMNVEV (reference sequence).

This clonotype was observed once. The chain is built from TRBV30 and TRBJ2-6; no definite D call. This CDR3 has 14 amino acids. Germline V CDR1 and CDR2: GTSNPN, SVGIG (reference sequence). V was shortened by 8 bases and J by 0 bases, with 11 bases between the two germline ends. CDR3 protein: CAGPVGSGANVLTF. The CDR3 region has the DNA TGTGCCGGCCCCGTGGGCTCTGGGGCCAACGTCCTGACTTTC.

The chain joins TRBV6-2 or TRBV6-3 to TRBJ2-1; D ambiguous. There are 12 residues in the CDR3. Per germline, CDR1 MNHEY and CDR2 SVGEGT. The V end was cut by 5 bases, the J end by 7 bases, with 9 bases between. DNA for the CDR3: TGTGCCAGCAGTGGCCCGACAAATGAGCAGTTCTTC. Residues: CASSGPTNEQFF.

Notes on this clonotype: Given a much more abundant clone one base away, this may be a read error. The V call is TRBV7-2, the J call TRBJ1-5; D might be TRBD1 (5 bases). The CDR3 totals 15 residues. Looked up from germline, CDR1 is SGHTA and CDR2 is FQGNSA. The CDR3, as DNA: TGTGCCAGCAGCTTGGGGGGAGGAAGCAATCAGCCCCTGCATTTT. The encoded protein is CASSLGGGSNQPLHF. Filled out from reference TRBV7-2 and TRBJ1-5, the complete variable domain reads GAGVSQSPSNKVTEKGKDVELRCDPISGHTALYWYRQSLGQGLEFLIYFQGNSAPDKSGLPSDRFSAERTGGSVSTLTIQRTQQEDSAVYLCASSLGGGSNQPLHFGDGTRLSIL.

This clonotype occurred a few times. The chain combines TRBV6-1 with TRBJ2-2; 7 nucleotides match TRBD1. The CDR3 loop spans 17 amino acids. CDR1 is MNHNS and CDR2 is SASEGT in the germline V gene. V trimming: 4 bases; J trimming: 4 bases; junction bases outside the gene matches: 12. The CDR3 is CASSGNHRGIGTGELFF. CDR3 coding DNA: TGTGCCAGCAGTGGTAACCACAGGGGTATTGGCACCGGGGAGCTGTTTTTT.

The chain carries TRBV5-1 and TRBJ2-7; D not resolved. Germline values: CDR1 SGHRS, CDR2 YFSETQ. V lost 0 bases and J 5 bases, leaving 9 bases between the germline ends. This CDR3 has 13 residues. The CDR3 is CASSLEVGNEQYF. The CDR3 bases are TGCGCCAGCAGCTTGGAGGTGGGAAACGAGCAGTACTTC.

This clonotype showed up just a few times. The chain couples TRBV5-1 to TRBJ2-5; no reliable D call. With 0 bases removed from V and 2 bases from J, the gap between germline ends came to 11 bases. The CDR3 covers 15 residues. CDR1 is SGHRS, CDR2 YFSETQ, per germline. CDR3 residues: CASSLVAAKQETQYF. The CDR3 DNA sequence: TGCGCCAGCAGCTTGGTTGCCGCGAAACAAGAGACCCAGTACTTC.

The sample holds many counts of this clonotype. V is TRBV7-3 and J is TRBJ2-1, with D possibly called TRBD1 or TRBD2 (7 bases each). The CDR3 runs 17 residues. Germline V CDR1 and CDR2: SGHTA, FQGTGA. The V gene lost 1 base and the J gene lost 5 bases, with 18 bases spanning the gap. Here the CDR3 DNA reads TGTGCCAGCAGCTTAAGACAGGGAGGGTTTTGGGACAATGAGCAGTTCTTC. It specifies CASSLRQGGFWDNEQFF.

There are many counts of this clonotype. This rearrangement joins TRBV5-1 to TRBJ2-5; D call uncertain. V was cut by 3 bases and J by 4 bases, with 16 bases left in between. Germline values: CDR1 SGHRS, CDR2 YFSETQ. This CDR3 comprises 15 residues. The CDR3 reads CASSSSDRPLETQYF. Written as DNA, the CDR3 is TGCGCCAGCAGCTCCTCGGACCGACCTCTAGAGACCCAGTACTTC.

In this sample, this clonotype turned up a few times. V usage is TRBV6-5 and J usage is TRBJ2-4, with D possibly being TRBD1 or TRBD2 (5 bases each). The CDR3 loop spans 15 amino acids. V was shortened by 0 bases and J by 0 bases, with 6 bases between the two germline ends. Germline CDR1 reads MNHEY; CDR2 reads SVGAGI. CDR3 residues: CASSYSGGAKNIQYF. The CDR3 nucleotides read TGTGCCAGCAGTTACTCTGGGGGAGCCAAAAACATTCAGTACTTC.

A few counts support this clonotype. The rearrangement joins TRBV6-1 to TRBJ2-3; a weak D match, TRBD1 (6 bases). This CDR3 contains 13 residues. V was trimmed by 6 bases and J by 3 bases, leaving 10 bases between them. Per germline, CDR1 MNHNS and CDR2 SASEGT. The CDR3 nucleotides are TGTGCCAGCAGGCGACAGGCTACAGATACGCAGTATTTT. Its protein is CASRRQATDTQYF.

The sample holds one count of this clonotype. This chain joins TRBV19 and TRBJ2-4, with 7 bases fitting TRBD1. Germline CDR1 reads LNHDA; CDR2 reads SQIVND (reference sequence). Germline trimming cut 5 bases from V and 6 bases from J; bases unmatched to any gene: 4. This CDR3 is built from 13 residues. CDR3 coding DNA: TGTGCCAGTAGTCCCCGGGACAGAAACATTCAGTACTTC. This gives the protein CASSPRDRNIQYF.

The chain is built from TRBV10-3 and TRBJ1-5; possibly TRBD1 for D (6 bases). The V end lost 11 bases, the J end lost 2 bases, and 19 bases lay between the germline ends. Germline V lookup: CDR1 ENHRY, CDR2 SYGVKD. The length of the CDR3 is 15 residues. CDR3 nucleotide sequence: TGTGCCGTCAAAGGGGGGGGAGTTGGCAATCAGCCCCAGCATTTT. It translates to CAVKGGGVGNQPQHF.

This clonotype has just a few counts. The V gene is TRBV5-6, the J gene TRBJ1-1; D gene ambiguous. This CDR3 region has 13 residues. The V gene's germline CDR1 is SGHDT and CDR2 YYEEEE. V lost 4 bases and J 2 bases, leaving 9 bases between the germline ends. This chain's CDR3 is CASSVDINTEAFF. In DNA, the CDR3 is TGTGCCAGCAGCGTAGATATTAACACTGAAGCTTTCTTT.

V usage is TRBV6-5 and J usage is TRBJ1-2, with D perhaps TRBD1 (6 bases). The CDR3 has 14 residues. Between the trimmed V and J ends, which lost 2 bases and 4 bases, there was a span of 11 bases. Germline CDR1 is MNHEY and CDR2 is SVGAGI. The CDR3 sequence is CASSYAGVGYGYTF. For the CDR3, the DNA is TGTGCCAGCAGTTACGCAGGGGTAGGCTATGGCTACACCTTC.

This clonotype has a count of ten or more. J is TRBJ2-5 and V is TRBV5-1; 7 bases match TRBD1. This CDR3 region has 14 residues. The germline gives CDR1 SGHRS, CDR2 YFSETQ. With V trimmed by 1 base and J by 5 bases, 5 bases remained unmatched. The CDR3, as DNA: TGCGCCAGCAGCTTGACAGGGGCTGGGGAGACCCAGTACTTC. Amino acids: CASSLTGAGETQYF.

The chain uses TRBV4-2 and TRBJ2-3; the match to TRBD2 covers 13 bases. With V trimmed by 3 bases and J by 4 bases, 16 bases remained unmatched. CDR1 LGHNA and CDR2 YNFKEQ come from the germline V gene. CDR3 size: 20 residues. In nucleotides, the CDR3 is TGTGCCAGCAGCCAGTATCACGGACTAGCGGGGGCGGGGCGCGCAGATACGCAGTATTTT. This encodes CASSQYHGLAGAGRADTQYF.

This clonotype was detected only a few times. This chain uses TRBV5-1 with TRBJ2-1; either TRBD1 or TRBD2 may fit D (6 bases each). CDR3 length: 18 amino acids. V lost 3 bases, J lost 5 bases, and 24 bases lay in between. Germline-derived CDR1 and CDR2 are SGHRS and YFSETQ. The DNA of the CDR3 is TGCGCCAGCAGCTCCGGGGGCCGTGGCCTGATGTGGGACAATGAGCAGTTCTTC. Amino acids: CASSSGGRGLMWDNEQFF.

This clonotype was seen more than once but under ten times. The chain couples TRBV20-1 to TRBJ2-1; 9 bases agree with TRBD1. The J segment lost 3 bases and the V segment lost 5 bases, leaving 5 bases of the junction unmatched. Germline V gene sequence: CDR1 DFQATT, CDR2 SNEGSKA (reference sequence). The CDR3 totals 14 residues. The CDR3 spells CSARQGGDYNEQFF. The CDR3, as DNA: TGCAGTGCTCGACAGGGGGGTGACTACAATGAGCAGTTCTTC.

This clonotype was observed a few times. V and J are TRBV12-3 or TRBV12-4 and TRBJ2-7; D is uncertain. V gave up 2 bases and J gave up 4 bases, with 9 bases separating them. This CDR3 region has 13 residues. This chain's CDR3 is CASSLSAVYEQYF. In DNA form, the CDR3 reads TGTGCCAGCAGTTTAAGCGCCGTGTACGAGCAGTACTTC.

This clonotype was seen more than once but under ten times. The genes are TRBV12-3 or TRBV12-4 and TRBJ1-3; 10 positions agree with TRBD1. This CDR3 has 18 amino acids. Trimming cost V 3 bases and J 2 bases; bases outside gene matches: 10. The CDR3 region is CASSFWGRTGGTGNTIYF. The CDR3 nucleotides read TGTGCCAGCAGTTTTTGGGGCAGGACAGGGGGTACTGGAAACACCATATATTTT.